Listed below are T cell receptor beta chains from one sample, sequenced in a study of blood T cell repertoires in COVID-19. The protocol was immunoSEQ multiplex PCR, while the TCRdb copy is restricted to in-frame clones and leaves out a portion. Here the sample spans over 130,000 clones, about nine tenths being singletons. Sequenced: peripheral blood. Receptor source: a human donor in a cohort sampled during active COVID-19. Both conserved end residues are part of each CDR3. D genes are given only for firm matches. Part of the rows lack a size; the others show once, few, many or a class for expanded clones.

abundance	v_gene	d_gene	j_gene	CDR3aa	CDR3nt
-	TRBV14	-	TRBJ1-6	CASSGLYNSPLHF	TGTGCCAGCAGCGGACTCTACAATTCACCCCTCCACTTT
-	TRBV6-5	-	TRBJ2-5	CASSYSLYRNQETQYF	TGTGCCAGCAGTTACTCGTTGTACAGGAACCAAGAGACCCAGTACTTC
-	TRBV5-1	-	TRBJ2-6	CASSFTGSGANVLTF	TGCGCCAGCAGCTTCACAGGGTCTGGGGCCAACGTCCTGACTTTC
-	TRBV5-1	TRBD2	TRBJ2-2	CASSWRTSGFTGELFF	TGCGCCAGCAGCTGGAGGACTAGCGGATTCACCGGGGAGCTGTTTTTT
few	TRBV4-2	-	TRBJ2-2	CASSQDRTVAGRVGELFF	TGTGCCAGCAGCCAAGACCGGACAGTGGCCGGGCGTGTCGGGGAGCTGTTTTTT
-	TRBV19	TRBD2	TRBJ2-7	CASSILAGVSYEQYF	TGTGCCAGTAGTATCCTAGCGGGTGTCTCCTACGAGCAGTACTTC
once	TRBV3-1/TRBV3-2	-	TRBJ2-1	CASSPQSSGAYNEQFF	TGTGCCAGCAGCCCCCAATCTAGTGGGGCGTACAATGAGCAGTTCTTC
-	TRBV29-1	TRBD1	TRBJ1-6	CSAGTGNSPLHF	TGCAGCGCCGGGACAGGTAATTCACCCCTCCACTTT
-	TRBV27	-	TRBJ1-2	CASSLGLYDYGYTF	TGTGCCAGCAGTTTAGGACTCTATGACTATGGCTACACCTTC
-	TRBV19	-	TRBJ1-2	CASSPTGRVNYGYTF	TGTGCCAGTAGCCCCACAGGGAGGGTTAACTATGGCTACACCTTC
-	TRBV4-3	-	TRBJ2-1	CASSQDRLVRGSYNEQFF	TGCGCCAGCAGCCAAGATAGGCTAGTAAGGGGCTCCTACAATGAGCAGTTCTTC